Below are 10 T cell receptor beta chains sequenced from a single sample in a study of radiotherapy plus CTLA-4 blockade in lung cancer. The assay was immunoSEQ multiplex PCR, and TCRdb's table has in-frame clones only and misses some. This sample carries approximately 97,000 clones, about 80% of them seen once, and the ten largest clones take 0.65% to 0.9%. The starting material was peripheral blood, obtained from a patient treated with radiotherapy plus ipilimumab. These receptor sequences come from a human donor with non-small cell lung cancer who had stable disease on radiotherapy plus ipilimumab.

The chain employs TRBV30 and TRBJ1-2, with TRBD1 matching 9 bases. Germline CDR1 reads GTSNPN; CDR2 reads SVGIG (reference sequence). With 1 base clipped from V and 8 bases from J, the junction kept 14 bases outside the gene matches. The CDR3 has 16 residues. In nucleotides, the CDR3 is TGTGCCTGGAGTGGGGTCGTTAACAGGGGGCAAAGAGGCTACACCTTC. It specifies CAWSGVVNRGQRGYTF.

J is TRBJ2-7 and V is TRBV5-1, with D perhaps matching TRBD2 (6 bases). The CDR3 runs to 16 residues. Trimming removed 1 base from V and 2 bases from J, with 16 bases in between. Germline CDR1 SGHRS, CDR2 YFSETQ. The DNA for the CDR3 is TGCGCCAGCAGCTTGTATTCGGGAGATTTCGCCTACGAGCAGTACTTC. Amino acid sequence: CASSLYSGDFAYEQYF.

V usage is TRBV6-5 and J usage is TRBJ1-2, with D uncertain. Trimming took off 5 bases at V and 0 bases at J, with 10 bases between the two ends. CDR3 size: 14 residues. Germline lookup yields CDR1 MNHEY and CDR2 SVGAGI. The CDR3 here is CASSQRTPNYGYTF. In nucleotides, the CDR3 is TGTGCCAGCAGTCAACGGACTCCTAACTATGGCTACACCTTC.

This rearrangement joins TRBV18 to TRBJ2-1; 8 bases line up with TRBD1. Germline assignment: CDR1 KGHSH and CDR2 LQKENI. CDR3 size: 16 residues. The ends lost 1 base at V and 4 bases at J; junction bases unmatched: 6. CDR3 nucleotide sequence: TGTGCCAGCTCACCACTCCACGGACAGGGTTACAATGAGCAGTTCTTC. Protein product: CASSPLHGQGYNEQFF.

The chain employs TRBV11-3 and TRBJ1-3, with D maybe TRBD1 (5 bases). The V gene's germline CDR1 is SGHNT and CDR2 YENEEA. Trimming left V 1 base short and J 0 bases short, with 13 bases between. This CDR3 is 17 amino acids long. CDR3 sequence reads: CASSLASQGSSGNTIYF. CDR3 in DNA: TGTGCCAGCAGCTTAGCGTCGCAGGGCTCCTCTGGAAACACCATATATTTT.

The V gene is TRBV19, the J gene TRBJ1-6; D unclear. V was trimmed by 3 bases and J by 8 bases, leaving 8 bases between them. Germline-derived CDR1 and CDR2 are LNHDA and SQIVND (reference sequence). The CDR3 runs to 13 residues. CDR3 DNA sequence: TGTGCCAGTAGTATTGATCAGGATTCACCCCTCCACTTT. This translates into CASSIDQDSPLHF.

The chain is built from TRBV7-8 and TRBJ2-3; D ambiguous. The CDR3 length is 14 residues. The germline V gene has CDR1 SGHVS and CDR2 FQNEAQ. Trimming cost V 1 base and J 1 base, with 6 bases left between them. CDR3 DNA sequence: TGTGCCAGCAGCTTAGATACAGGCACAGATACGCAGTATTTT. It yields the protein CASSLDTGTDTQYF.

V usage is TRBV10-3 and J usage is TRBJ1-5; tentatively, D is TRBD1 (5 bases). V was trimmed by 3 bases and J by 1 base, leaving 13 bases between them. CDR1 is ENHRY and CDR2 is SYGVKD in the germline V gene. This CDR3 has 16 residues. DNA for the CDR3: TGTGCCATCAGTGAATTCGGGGGTTCGAGCAATCAGCCCCAGCATTTT. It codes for CAISEFGGSSNQPQHF.

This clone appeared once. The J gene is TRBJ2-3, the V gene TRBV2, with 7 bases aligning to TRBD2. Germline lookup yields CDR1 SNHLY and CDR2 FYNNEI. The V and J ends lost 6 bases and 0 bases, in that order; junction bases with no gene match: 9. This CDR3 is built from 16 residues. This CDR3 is CASRALGGSSTDTQYF. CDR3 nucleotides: TGTGCCAGCAGGGCCCTTGGCGGGAGTAGCACAGATACGCAGTATTTT. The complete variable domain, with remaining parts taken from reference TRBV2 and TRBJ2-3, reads EPEVTQTPSHQVTQMGQEVILRCVPISNHLYFYWYRQILGQKVEFLVSFYNNEISEKSEIFDDQFSVERPDGSNFTLKIRSTKLEDSAMYFCASRALGGSSTDTQYFGPGTRLTVL.

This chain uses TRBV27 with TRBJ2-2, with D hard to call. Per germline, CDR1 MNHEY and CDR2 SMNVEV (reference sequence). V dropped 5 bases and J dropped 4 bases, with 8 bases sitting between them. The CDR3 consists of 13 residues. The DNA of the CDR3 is TGTGCCAGCAGTGGGCAGATCACCGGGGAGCTGTTTTTT. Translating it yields CASSGQITGELFF.